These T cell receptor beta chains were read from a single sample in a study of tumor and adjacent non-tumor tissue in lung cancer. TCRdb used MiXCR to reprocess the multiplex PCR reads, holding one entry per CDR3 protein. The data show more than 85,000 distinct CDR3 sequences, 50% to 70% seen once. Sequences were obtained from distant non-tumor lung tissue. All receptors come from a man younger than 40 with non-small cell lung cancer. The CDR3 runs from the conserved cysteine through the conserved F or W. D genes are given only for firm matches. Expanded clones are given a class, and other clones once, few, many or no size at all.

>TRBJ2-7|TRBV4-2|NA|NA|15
CASNPAPESVYEQYF
TGTGCCAGCAACCCCGCCCCGGAGTCGGTCTACGAGCAGTACTTC
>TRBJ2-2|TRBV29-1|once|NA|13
CSIELSNTGELFF
TGCAGCATTGAACTCAGCAACACCGGGGAGTTGTTTTTT
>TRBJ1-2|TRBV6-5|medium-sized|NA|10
CASGPNGYTF
TGTGCCAGCGGCCCTAACGGCTACACCTTC
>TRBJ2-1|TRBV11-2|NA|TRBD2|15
CASSSLAGGTGEQFF
TGTGCCAGCAGCTCACTAGCGGGGGGAACCGGTGAGCAGTTCTTC
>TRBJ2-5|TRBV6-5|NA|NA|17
CTSSLMRPTVSGEAQYF
TGTACCAGCAGTCTGATGAGACCGACAGTGTCGGGGGAGGCCCAGTACTTC
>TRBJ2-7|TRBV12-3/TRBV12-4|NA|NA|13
CASSFSSTDEQYF
TGTGCCAGCAGTTTTTCCAGTACGGACGAGCAATACTTC
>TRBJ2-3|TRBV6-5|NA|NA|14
CASSYGASTDTQCF
TGTGCCAGCAGTTACGGGGCTAGCACAGATACGCAATGTTTT
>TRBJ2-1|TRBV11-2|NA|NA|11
CASRRANEQFF
TGTGCCAGCAGACGTGCGAATGAGCAGTTCTTC
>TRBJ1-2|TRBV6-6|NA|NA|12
CASSYSPSGYAF
TGTGCCAGCAGTTACTCGCCGTCTGGTTACGCCTTC
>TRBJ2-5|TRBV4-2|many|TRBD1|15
CASSHEDRAQETQYF
TGTGCCAGCAGCCATGAGGACAGGGCCCAAGAGACCCAGTACTTC
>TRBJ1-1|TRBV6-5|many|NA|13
CASSYYGGPEAFF
TGTGCCAGCAGTTACTATGGAGGTCCTGAAGCTTTCTTT
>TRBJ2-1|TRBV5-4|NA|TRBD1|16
CASILGFGTAVNEQFF
TGTGCCAGCATCTTGGGATTCGGGACAGCAGTCAATGAGCAGTTCTTC
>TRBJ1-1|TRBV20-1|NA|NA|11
CSANHNTEAFF
TGCAGTGCTAATCATAACACTGAAGCTTTCTTT
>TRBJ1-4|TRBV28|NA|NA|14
CASSLGGMDEKLFF
TGTGCCAGCAGTTTAGGGGGCATGGATGAAAAACTGTTTTTT
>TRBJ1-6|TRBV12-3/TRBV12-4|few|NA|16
CTSSQDPSSYNSPLHF
TGTACCAGTAGCCAAGACCCAAGCTCCTATAATTCACCCCTCCACTTT
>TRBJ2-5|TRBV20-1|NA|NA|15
CSAQEDSRWQETLYF
TGCAGTGCTCAAGAGGACAGCAGGTGGCAAGAGACCCTGTACTTC
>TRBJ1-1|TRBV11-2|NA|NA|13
CASSFGRDTETFF
TGTGCCAGCAGCTTCGGACGGGACACTGAAACTTTCTTT
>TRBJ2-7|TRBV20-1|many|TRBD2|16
CSARPTTSGSSYEQYF
TGCAGTGCTAGACCTACCACTAGCGGGTCCTCCTACGAGCAGTACTTC
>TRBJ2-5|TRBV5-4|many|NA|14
CASSLTSGRETQYF
TGTGCCAGCAGCCTGACTAGTGGGCGGGAGACCCAGTACTTC
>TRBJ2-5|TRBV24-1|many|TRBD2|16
CATSDPGLAGKETQYF
TGTGCCACCAGTGACCCTGGACTAGCGGGTAAAGAGACCCAGTACTTC
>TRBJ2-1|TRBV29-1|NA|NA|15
CSVEVPAGPYYEQLF
TGCAGCGTTGAAGTGCCGGCTGGGCCCTACTATGAGCAGTTATTC
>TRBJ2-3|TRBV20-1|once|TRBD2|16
CSARDAQRDPLCTQYF
TGCAGTGCTAGAGATGCGCAGCGGGACCCGCTTTGTACGCAGTATTTT
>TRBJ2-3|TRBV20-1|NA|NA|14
CSAVDGPVLDTQYF
TGCAGTGCGGTAGACGGACCGGTTCTAGATACGCAGTATTTT
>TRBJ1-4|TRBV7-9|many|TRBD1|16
CASSSDREGPDEKLFF
TGTGCCAGCAGCTCGGACAGGGAAGGGCCTGATGAAAAACTGTTTTTT
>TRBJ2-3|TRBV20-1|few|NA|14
CSAEAGDSTDTQYF
TGCAGTGCCGAAGCGGGCGACAGCACAGATACGCAGTATTTT
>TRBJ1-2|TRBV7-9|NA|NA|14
CTSSQIMENYGYTF
TGTACCAGTAGCCAAATAATGGAGAACTATGGCTACACCTTC
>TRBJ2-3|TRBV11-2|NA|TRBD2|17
CASNYSLAGGSTDTQYF
TGTGCCAGCAACTACTCACTAGCGGGGGGGAGCACAGATACGCAGTATTTT
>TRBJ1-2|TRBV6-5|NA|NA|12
CANSPSRGGYTF
TGTGCCAACAGTCCTTCCAGAGGTGGCTACACCTTC
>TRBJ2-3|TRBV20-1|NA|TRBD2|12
CSYKTSGDTYYF
TGCAGCTATAAGACTAGCGGGGATACGTACTATTTT
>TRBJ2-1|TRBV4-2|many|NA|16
CASSQEAESSYNEQFF
TGTGCCAGCAGCCAAGAAGCGGAGAGCTCCTACAATGAGCAGTTCTTC
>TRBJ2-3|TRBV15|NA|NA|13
CATSREITDTQYF
TGTGCCACCAGCAGAGAGATTACAGATACGCAGTATTTT
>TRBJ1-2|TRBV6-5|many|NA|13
CASSYSGWYGYTF
TGTGCCAGCAGTTACTCAGGGTGGTATGGCTACACCTTC
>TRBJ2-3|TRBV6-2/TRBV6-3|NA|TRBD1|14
CASSSDAGGSTQYF
TGTGCCAGTAGTTCCGACGCAGGGGGCTCTACGCAGTATTTT
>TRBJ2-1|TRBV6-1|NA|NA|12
CASSLDGEEQFF
TGTGCAAGCAGTTTGGACGGGGAAGAGCAGTTCTTC
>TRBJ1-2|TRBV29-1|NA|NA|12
CSAETTNYDYTF
TGCAGCGCCGAAACAACTAACTATGACTACACCTTC
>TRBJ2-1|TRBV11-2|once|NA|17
CASSLEGVGDTYNGQFF
TGTGCCAGCAGCTTAGAGGGCGTGGGGGACACCTACAATGGGCAGTTTTTC
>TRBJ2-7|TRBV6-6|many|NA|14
CASREPGMTYEQYF
TGTGCCAGCAGGGAACCGGGAATGACCTACGAGCAGTACTTC
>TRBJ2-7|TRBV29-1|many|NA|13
CSVDSGSTLEQYF
TGCAGCGTTGATTCGGGATCTACGCTGGAGCAGTACTTC
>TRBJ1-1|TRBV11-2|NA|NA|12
CASSFYDDEAFF
TGCGCCAGCAGCTTCTATGACGATGAAGCCTTCTTT
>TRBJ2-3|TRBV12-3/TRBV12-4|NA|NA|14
CASTSSQGIDTQYF
TGTGCCAGCACCTCGTCACAGGGCATAGATACCCAGTATTTT
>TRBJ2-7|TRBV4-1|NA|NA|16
CAISQDEIGGTYEQYF
TGCGCCATCAGCCAAGATGAGATCGGCGGAACCTACGAGCAGTACTTC
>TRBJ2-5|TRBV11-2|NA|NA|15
CARSLNPSRDDTQYF
TGTGCCAGGAGCTTAAACCCCTCCAGGGACGACACCCAGTACTTC
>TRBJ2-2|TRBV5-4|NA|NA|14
CVSSLDQGIGELFF
TGTGTCAGCAGCTTGGATCAGGGAATCGGGGAGCTATTTTTT
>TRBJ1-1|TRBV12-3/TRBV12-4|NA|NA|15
CASGLIITGGTEAFF
TGTGCCAGCGGTTTAATAATAACGGGAGGCACAGAAGCTTTCTTT
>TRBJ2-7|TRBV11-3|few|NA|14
CASSPDKGDHEQYF
TGTGCCAGCAGCCCGGACAAGGGGGACCACGAGCAGTACTTC
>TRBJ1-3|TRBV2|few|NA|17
CASSDEGQYGPGNTIYF
TGTGCCAGCAGTGATGAGGGTCAATATGGCCCTGGAAACACCATATATTTT
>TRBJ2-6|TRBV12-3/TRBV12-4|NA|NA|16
CASSFWGFAGANVLTF
TGTGCCAGCAGTTTCTGGGGATTCGCTGGGGCCAACGTCCTGACTTTC
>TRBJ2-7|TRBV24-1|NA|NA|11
CATSEGHEPYF
TGTGCCACCAGTGAAGGACACGAGCCGTACTTC
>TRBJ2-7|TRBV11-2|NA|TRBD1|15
CASSQHGQDIDEEYF
TGTGCCAGCAGCCAGCACGGACAGGATATCGACGAGGAATACTTC
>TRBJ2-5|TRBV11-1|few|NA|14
CASSADTYRETRYF
TGTGCCAGCAGTGCCGACACGTACCGAGAGACCCGGTACTTC